This T cell receptor beta chain was retrieved from a study of beta chain features in type 1 diabetes. Study-wide points: Comparison showed that naive, central memory and Treg TCRB repertoires appeared more similar among patients than among healthy donors. The analysis here could not establish whether HLA type shapes TCRB rearrangement. In all four CD4+ subsets, TCRB CDR3 length was significantly, moderately reduced in type 1 diabetes.

This clone was counted only a few times. Its antigen is unidentified. Investigators reverse transcribed all isolated RNA, so they sequenced expressed TCRB transcripts. Profiled with immunoSEQ multiplex PCR; TCRdb holds only in-frame clones, not every one. The sample consists of approximately 250,000 clones, 15% to 20% of them appearing once. Germline V gene sequence: CDR1 SQVTM, CDR2 ANQGSEA. This CDR3 has 14 amino acids. Trimming took 4 bases from V and 3 from J; bases not matched to a gene: 9. Sequencing was performed on naive CD4+ T cells from blood. This sequence originates from a man aged 25-45 years with type 1 diabetes. The V gene is TRBV29-1, the J gene TRBJ2-7; 7 nucleotides line up with TRBD2. The CDR3 DNA sequence: TGCAGCGTTGCCGGGCAGGGAGGGAGCTACGAGCAGTACTTC. Its protein is CSVAGQGGSYEQYF.